This T cell receptor beta chain was identified in a study of cytomegalovirus exposure and HLA in healthy donors. Findings and limits, study-wide: The study labeled more than 150 TCR beta chains cytomegalovirus-associated. Most TCRs appeared rarely, but some public TCRs recurred in many donors.

Profiled with immunoSEQ multiplex PCR; TCRdb holds only in-frame clones, not every one. The profile shows over 100,000 clones, roughly 90% of them singletons. The donors were part of the validation cohort of 95 to 150 subjects. That cohort was separate from the first cohort, which comprised roughly 670 subjects. As regards this clone: Its specificity is not known.

Trimming removed 4 bases from V and 7 bases from J; junction bases left unmatched: 7. The CDR3 length is 15 residues. Germline values: CDR1 KGHSH, CDR2 LQKENI. J is TRBJ1-6 and V is TRBV18, with TRBD1 matching over 7 bases. This TCR was recovered from a woman between 18 and 29 years old in good health and CMV-seropositive. Sequencing input: PBMCs. CDR3 residues: CASSLNRDRNSPLHF. The CDR3 DNA reads as TGTGCCAGCTCACTCAACCGGGACAGAAATTCACCCCTCCACTTT.